The 17 T cell receptor beta chains reported below all come from one sample, sequenced in a study of cytomegalovirus exposure and HLA in healthy donors. The PCR had 60 Vbeta and 13 Jbeta primers. Libraries were prepared by immunoSEQ multiplex PCR; TCRdb keeps only in-frame clonotypes and omits some of them. The sample includes about 180,000 clones, about 77% seen only once; the top ten take 2% to 2.5%. The sequenced sample consisted of PBMCs. The receptors derive from a woman in her 30s in good health and CMV-seropositive.

The chain is built from TRBV7-2 and TRBJ2-7, with a weak D call TRBD1 (7 bases). The V end lost 5 bases, the J end lost 2 bases, and 16 bases lay between the germline ends. Germline V gene sequence: CDR1 SGHTA, CDR2 FQGNSA. The CDR3 runs 15 residues. The CDR3 region has the DNA TGTGCCAGCAGCCCTCAACAGGGGAGGACCTACGAGCAGTACTTC. Amino acid sequence: CASSPQQGRTYEQYF. Full variable domain (rest looked up from reference TRBV7-2 and TRBJ2-7): GAGVSQSPSNKVTEKGKDVELRCDPISGHTALYWYRQSLGQGLEFLIYFQGNSAPDKSGLPSDRFSAERTGGSVSTLTIQRTQQEDSAVYLCASSPQQGRTYEQYFGPGTRLTVT.

The chain links TRBV29-1 to TRBJ2-1, with 12 bases that match TRBD2. The CDR3 consists of 16 residues. V lost 4 bases and J lost 4; bases outside the gene matches: 8. Germline CDR1 is SQVTM and CDR2 is ANQGSEA. This CDR3 reads CSVGGSSGGEYNEQFF. The CDR3 DNA reads TGCAGCGTTGGGGGCTCTAGCGGGGGGGAGTACAATGAGCAGTTCTTC.

The chain uses TRBV30 and TRBJ2-5; D is perhaps TRBD2 (6 bases). The V end was cut by 2 bases, the J end by 9 bases, with 16 bases between. Germline CDR1 is GTSNPN and CDR2 is SVGIG (reference sequence). This CDR3 is built from 13 residues. The CDR3 sequence is CAWSPSAPGAQYF. The CDR3, as DNA: TGTGCCTGGAGTCCCTCTGCCCCGGGGGCCCAGTACTTC. The complete variable domain, with remaining parts taken from reference TRBV30 and TRBJ2-5, reads SQTIHQWPATLVQPVGSPLSLECTVEGTSNPNLYWYRQAAGRGLQLLFYSVGIGQISSEVPQNLSASRPQDRQFILSSKKLLLSDSGFYLCAWSPSAPGAQYFGPGTRLLVL.

This clone came up once. This chain uses TRBV29-1 with TRBJ2-3; TRBD2 matches 10 bases. V gave up 8 bases and J gave up 4 bases; unmatched junction bases: 6. CDR3 length equals 13 residues. Germline V gene sequence: CDR1 SQVTM, CDR2 ANQGSEA. For the CDR3, the DNA is TGCAGCCTTAGTAGCGGGGGGTCAGATACGCAGTATTTT. It yields the protein CSLSSGGSDTQYF.

This clone came up a few times. The chain carries TRBV27 and TRBJ1-1; D perhaps matches TRBD1 (5 bases). CDR1 MNHEY and CDR2 SMNVEV come from the germline V gene (reference sequence). The germline V and J ends were trimmed by 3 bases and 2 bases, with 10 bases remaining between them. The CDR3 consists of 14 residues. The CDR3 DNA sequence: TGTGCCAGCAGTTTTCGGAGGGGAAACACTGAAGCTTTCTTT. This translates into CASSFRRGNTEAFF.

This chain joins TRBV7-2 and TRBJ2-7; 11 bases line up with TRBD2. The CDR3 is 16 amino acids. After removal of 2 bases from V and 5 bases from J, the junction contained 8 bases not matched to a gene. CDR1 is SGHTA, CDR2 FQGNSA, per germline. The CDR3 reads CASSLWAGLAGDEQYF. CDR3 nucleotides: TGTGCCAGCAGCTTATGGGCAGGACTAGCGGGTGACGAGCAGTACTTC.

This clone was found a few times. V gene TRBV27 combines with J gene TRBJ2-5, with 10 bases matching TRBD1. The CDR3 runs 15 residues. The trim removed 7 bases at V and 5 bases at J, leaving 10 bases unmatched. From germline, CDR1 is MNHEY and CDR2 SMNVEV (reference sequence). The CDR3 spells CASTRKTGGKETQYF. In nucleotides, the CDR3 is TGTGCCAGCACTCGGAAGACAGGGGGCAAGGAGACCCAGTACTTC.

This clone has only one observation. This chain joins TRBV5-6 and TRBJ1-2; tentative D call: TRBD1 (5 bases). Germline V gives CDR1 SGHDT, CDR2 YYEEEE. The V end was cut by 4 bases, the J end by 4 bases, with 17 bases between. This CDR3 is built from 15 residues. The DNA of the CDR3 is TGTGCCAGCAGCCTGGGAGCAGGGAAAGGCTATGGCTACACCTTC. Its protein is CASSLGAGKGYGYTF.

CDR3 DNA: TGTGCCAGCAGCTCCCGGACAGGGCTCACTGAAGCTTTCTTT. This translates into CASSSRTGLTEAFF. This sequence joins TRBV7-2 and TRBJ1-1, with 8 bases lining up with TRBD1. With V trimmed by 4 bases and J by 4 bases, 5 bases remained unmatched. CDR1 is SGHTA, CDR2 FQGNSA, per germline. The CDR3 is 14 residues long.

In its sample, this clone was seen a few times. The chain couples TRBV6-5 to TRBJ1-3, with D uncertain. Between the trimmed V and J ends, which lost 5 bases and 3 bases, there was a span of 8 bases. CDR1 MNHEY and CDR2 SVGAGI come from the germline V gene. The CDR3 has 13 amino acids. The CDR3 sequence is CASSTRVGNTIYF. CDR3 DNA sequence: TGTGCCAGCAGTACCCGAGTTGGAAACACCATATATTTT.

The V gene is TRBV6-6, the J gene TRBJ1-5, with D possibly matching TRBD1 (6 bases). Trimming left V 6 bases short and J 1 base short, with 13 bases between. Germline CDR1 reads MNHNY; CDR2 reads SVGAGI (reference sequence). The CDR3 length is 15 residues. CDR3 residues: CASSLGQGSNQPQHF. DNA of the CDR3: TGTGCCAGCAGCTTGGGGCAGGGGAGCAATCAGCCCCAGCATTTT.

In DNA form, the CDR3 reads TGTGCCAGCTCAGGATTCAATCAGCCCCAGCATTTT. Protein product: CASSGFNQPQHF. V gene TRBV28 combines with J gene TRBJ1-5; D unclear. V lost 8 bases, J lost 3 bases, and 8 bases lay in between. The CDR3 is 12 residues long. Germline CDR1 MDHEN, CDR2 SYDVKM.

The genes are TRBV5-5 and TRBJ2-7, with 8 bases aligning to TRBD1. The CDR3 spans 15 residues. The germline gives CDR1 SGHKS, CDR2 YYEKEE (reference sequence). Trimming cost V 3 bases and J 5 bases; bases outside gene matches: 10. CDR3 DNA: TGTGCCAGCAGCTGGAGGACAGGGAGATCGGACGAGCAGTACTTC. It encodes CASSWRTGRSDEQYF.

The chain carries TRBV4-2 and TRBJ2-1; D is unresolved. V was cut by 2 bases and J by 0 bases, with 14 bases left in between. The germline gives CDR1 LGHNA, CDR2 YNFKEQ. The CDR3 is 17 amino acids. The CDR3 sequence: CASSQSEADNSYNEQFF. The CDR3 nucleotides are TGTGCCAGCAGCCAATCCGAGGCAGATAACTCCTACAATGAGCAGTTCTTC.

The chain recombines TRBV7-2 with TRBJ1-5; TRBD1 matches at 7 bases. Germline V CDR1 and CDR2: SGHTA, FQGNSA. The CDR3 runs 14 residues. The V and J ends lost 4 bases and 9 bases, in that order; junction bases with no gene match: 9. CDR3 DNA: TGTGCCAGCAGCTCCGGACAGGCCGGTTCGCCCCAGCATTTT. This sequence encodes CASSSGQAGSPQHF.

This chain joins TRBV6-1 and TRBJ1-2; D may be TRBD1 (6 bases). In germline, CDR1 is MNHNS, CDR2 SASEGT. The V gene lost 3 bases and the J gene lost 8 bases, with 10 bases spanning the gap. The CDR3 covers 12 residues. CDR3 nucleotide sequence: TGTGCCAGCAGTGATCAGGGGCCAGGCTACACCTTC. Amino acids: CASSDQGPGYTF.

The chain combines TRBV6-5 with TRBJ2-2; 8 bases fit TRBD2. Germline lookup yields CDR1 MNHEY and CDR2 SVGAGI. The CDR3 contains 13 residues. Germline trimming cut 8 bases from V and 6 bases from J; bases unmatched to any gene: 5. CDR3 bases: TGTGCCAGCCGGGAGGGCCTGGCCGGGGAGCTGTTTTTT. Protein product: CASREGLAGELFF.